This TCR beta chain was captured in a study of cytomegalovirus exposure and HLA in healthy donors. Findings and limits, study-wide: V segments that were indistinguishable, TRBV6-2 and TRBV6-3 among them, were omitted from analysis.

CDR3 size: 16 residues. The germline V gene has CDR1 MGHRA and CDR2 YSYEKL. V lost 6 bases and J lost 3, with 18 bases in between. 60 Vbeta and 13 Jbeta primers were used in PCR. Method: immunoSEQ multiplex PCR; TCRdb's copy keeps in-frame clones and lacks some. The data contain about 97,000 clones, approximately 80% of them seen just once; the ten biggest clones take up around 3%. Details on this clone: The antigen is unknown.

The sequenced sample consisted of PBMCs. The chain has TRBV4-1 and TRBJ1-5; the D gene is possibly TRBD1 (6 bases). The clonotype was recovered from a male donor in good health and CMV-seropositive. CDR3: CASSRPSTGLNQPQHF. CDR3 bases: TGCGCCAGCAGTCGACCGTCGACAGGACTCAATCAGCCCCAGCATTTT.